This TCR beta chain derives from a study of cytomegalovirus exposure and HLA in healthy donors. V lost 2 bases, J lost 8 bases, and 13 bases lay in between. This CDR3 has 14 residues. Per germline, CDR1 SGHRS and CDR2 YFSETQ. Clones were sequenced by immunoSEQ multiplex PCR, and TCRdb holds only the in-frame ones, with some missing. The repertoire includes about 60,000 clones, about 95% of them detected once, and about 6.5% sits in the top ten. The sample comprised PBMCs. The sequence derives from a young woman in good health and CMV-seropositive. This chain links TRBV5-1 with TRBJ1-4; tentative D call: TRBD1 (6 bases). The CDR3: CASSLQGTGEKLFF. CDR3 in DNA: TGCGCCAGCAGCTTACAGGGCACCGGAGAAAAACTGTTTTTT.